This T cell receptor (beta chain) came from a study of monozygotic twins with inflammatory bowel disease (dated by TCRdb to the late 2010s). Background on the whole study: The complete study included 30 or so monozygotic twin pairs: 19 IBD-discordant Danish pairs and nine German pairs, of which four were IBD-concordant and five were IBD-discordant. The search for disease-associated traits relied mainly on comparing, within discordant pairs, IBD patients with their genetically identical healthy co-twins. Each individual had, on average, about 151 000 unique TCRalpha sequences and 181 000 unique TCRbeta sequences available for analysis.

Overall results and qualifications from the work: Measured by the inverse Simpson index, TCRbeta repertoire diversity was lower in IBD patients than in their healthy co-twins. Repertoire similarity did not differ between concordant and discordant twins, which could be due to limited statistical power. Compared with healthy twins, IBD patients shared fewer clonotypes with other individuals, and the difference was most pronounced in patients with signs of disease activity. Background noise and inter-individual variability may have been introduced into the repertoires by the differing immunosuppressive treatments among patients. Distinction between different T cell subtypes could not be achieved in the analysis. The results gave no support for a single strong signal or clonotype linked to IBD.

From each donor, a roughly 2.5 ml peripheral blood sample was drawn into PAXgene tubes and stored at -80 degrees C. Without any T cell sorting, total RNA was extracted from whole blood using the PAXgene blood miRNA kit on an automated QIAcube. Deep TCRalpha and TCRbeta repertoire profiling with unique molecular barcoding was performed on peripheral blood of monozygotic twin pairs concordant or discordant for inflammatory bowel disease. Smoking habits were recorded for all twin pairs, and each individual was classified as a current, former or never smoker. From its cysteine to its phenylalanine, the CDR3 spans 16 amino acids. No DNA has been recorded. CDR1 and CDR2, per the germline V gene, are SGDLS and YYNGEE. Turning to this clonotype: Its cognate antigen has yet to be identified.

The method behind the library was 5' RACE. For each TCR library, 3,500 to 4,000 ng of total RNA was used. For each sample, cDNA synthesis with SMARTScribe reverse transcriptase was split into eight separate reactions. Unique molecular identifiers containing a 6-nucleotide sample barcode were introduced through template switching during cDNA synthesis. Amplification of TCRalpha and TCRbeta cDNA involved two nested PCRs of approximately 16 and 10 cycles, and each PCR was followed by bead purification. Before amplification, the cDNA was treated with uracil DNA-glycosylase and purified using the QIAquick PCR purification kit. The second PCR added Illumina TruSeq-compatible adapters along with sample-specific barcodes. TapeStation and Qubit were used to check library quality and concentration, and approximately 5.5 ng of each library went into the pool. Pooled libraries were sequenced on an Illumina HiSeq2500 single-index Rapid Run with 2 x 100 bp reads and custom sequencing primers. For the original study's pipeline: PCR and sequencing errors were corrected by UMI-based consensus assembly using MiGEC version 1.2.6. MiXCR version 2.1.1 handled V(D)J alignment, clonotype assembly and CDR3 extraction. To normalise gene usage, clonotype sharing and MAIT/NKT TCR abundance, the analysis used the top 1000, 10 000 and 20 000 clonotypes per sample. Diversity was computed as the inverse Simpson index with the vegan R package after downsampling to 27 000 UMIs. Statistical testing used paired Mann-Whitney U tests on the discordant twin pairs and applied Benjamini-Hochberg correction for multiple testing. Following reprocessing of the reads by TCRdb, the data hold one row per CDR3 protein sequence and no DNA is available. For this entry, the V and J calls and clone size follow TCRdb and not the study's own pipeline. The sample has 350,000 to 500,000 distinct CDR3 sequences on record. More than 2% of the sample is in the top ten clones.

The sample was blood. The clonotype originates from a human donor with ulcerative colitis or Crohn's disease, or a healthy co-twin of an affected twin (not recorded which). The chain joins TRBV9 to TRBJ2-3; the D gene TCRdb calls, TRBD2, cannot be checked with no DNA. The CDR3 reads as follows: CASSALSGGAADTQYF.